Listed below are T cell receptor beta chains from one sample, sequenced in a study of PD-1 blockade in classical Hodgkin lymphoma. Assay: immunoSEQ multiplex PCR; the TCRdb copy retains only in-frame clones and omits some. This repertoire shows around 25,000 clones, approximately 85% found once; its top ten account for about 2.4%. Sample: CD4+ T cells from blood, taken before the fourth cycle of nivolumab. These receptors all stem from a human donor with classical Hodgkin lymphoma. Both conserved end residues are part of each CDR3. D genes are given only for firm matches. Clone sizes are given selectively: once, few, many, or a class where the clone is expanded.

cdr3_nt: TGCGCCAGCAGCCACGGGACGGGCTACACCTTC
cdr3_aa: CASSHGTGYTF
clone_size: once
d_call: NA
j_call: TRBJ1-2
v_call: TRBV4-1

cdr3_nt: TGTGCCAGCAGCTCGGACAGGGGAGGGACCGGGGAGCTGTTTTTT
cdr3_aa: CASSSDRGGTGELFF
clone_size: once
d_call: TRBD1
j_call: TRBJ2-2
v_call: TRBV5-4

cdr3_nt: TGTGCCAGCAGGAGGGGACAGGGGGCGCGTAATCAGCCCCAGCATTTT
cdr3_aa: CASRRGQGARNQPQHF
clone_size: once
d_call: TRBD1
j_call: TRBJ1-5
v_call: TRBV2

cdr3_nt: TGTGCCAGTAGTACCCAACTAGCGGGAGGGCCTAGTGAGCAGTTCTTC
cdr3_aa: CASSTQLAGGPSEQFF
clone_size: NA
d_call: TRBD2
j_call: TRBJ2-1
v_call: TRBV19

cdr3_nt: TGCGCCAGCAGCCAAACTAGGGCGGAGACCCAGTACTTC
cdr3_aa: CASSQTRAETQYF
clone_size: NA
d_call: NA
j_call: TRBJ2-5
v_call: TRBV10-1

cdr3_nt: TGTGCCAGCAGTGAGGGGGGGGTCGCAAATGAGGAGCAGTTCTTC
cdr3_aa: CASSEGGVANEEQFF
clone_size: few
d_call: TRBD2
j_call: TRBJ2-1
v_call: TRBV2

cdr3_nt: TGTGCCAGTAGTATAGACCGCAGGAATGAGCAGTTCTTC
cdr3_aa: CASSIDRRNEQFF
clone_size: once
d_call: NA
j_call: TRBJ2-1
v_call: TRBV19

cdr3_nt: TGTGCCTGGAGTGTAAGGTTGAACTCTGGAAACACCATATATTTT
cdr3_aa: CAWSVRLNSGNTIYF
clone_size: NA
d_call: NA
j_call: TRBJ1-3
v_call: TRBV30

cdr3_nt: TGCGCCAGCAGTTCGAAGAGCTCCTATAATTCACCCCTCCACTTT
cdr3_aa: CASSSKSSYNSPLHF
clone_size: NA
d_call: NA
j_call: TRBJ1-6
v_call: TRBV5-1

cdr3_nt: TGCGCCAGCAGCCAAGATTGGGGGGAGGAAAAACTGTTTTTT
cdr3_aa: CASSQDWGEEKLFF
clone_size: few
d_call: NA
j_call: TRBJ1-4
v_call: TRBV4-3

cdr3_nt: TGTGCCAGCAGTTTATCACCACCGAACACCGGGGAGCTGTTTTTT
cdr3_aa: CASSLSPPNTGELFF
clone_size: NA
d_call: NA
j_call: TRBJ2-2
v_call: TRBV27

cdr3_nt: TGTGCCAGTCGGAGGACAGCTAGCAATCAGCCCCAGCATTTT
cdr3_aa: CASRRTASNQPQHF
clone_size: NA
d_call: NA
j_call: TRBJ1-5
v_call: TRBV19

cdr3_nt: TGTGCCAGCAGTGAAGCGAGGATCGAGCAGTACTTC
cdr3_aa: CASSEARIEQYF
clone_size: NA
d_call: NA
j_call: TRBJ2-7
v_call: TRBV2

cdr3_nt: TGTGCCAGCAGCCTTTTCCGAGGCGCAAGTGAAAAACTGTTTTTT
cdr3_aa: CASSLFRGASEKLFF
clone_size: NA
d_call: NA
j_call: TRBJ1-4
v_call: TRBV7-2

cdr3_nt: TGTGCCAGCAGCCCGGACGGCTACGAGCAGTACTTC
cdr3_aa: CASSPDGYEQYF
clone_size: NA
d_call: NA
j_call: TRBJ2-7
v_call: TRBV28

cdr3_nt: TGTGCCAGCAGCTCCCACGATAGACAAGGTAGCTCCTACGAGCAGTACTTC
cdr3_aa: CASSSHDRQGSSYEQYF
clone_size: NA
d_call: NA
j_call: TRBJ2-7
v_call: TRBV13

cdr3_nt: TGTGCCAGCAGTGACTCGAGGGGCTACACCTTC
cdr3_aa: CASSDSRGYTF
clone_size: NA
d_call: NA
j_call: TRBJ1-2
v_call: TRBV6-4

cdr3_nt: TGTGCCAGCAAAGACGTTCGGATGGGAGCCAAAAACATTCAGTACTTC
cdr3_aa: CASKDVRMGAKNIQYF
clone_size: NA
d_call: NA
j_call: TRBJ2-4
v_call: TRBV27

cdr3_nt: TGTGCCAGCATCTCACGGCGCACAGATACGCAGTATTTT
cdr3_aa: CASISRRTDTQYF
clone_size: NA
d_call: NA
j_call: TRBJ2-3
v_call: TRBV2

cdr3_nt: TGTGCCAGCAGCGTAGCTGGCCTAGCGGGCGGGTCGAACACCGGGGAGCTGTTTTTT
cdr3_aa: CASSVAGLAGGSNTGELFF
clone_size: NA
d_call: TRBD2
j_call: TRBJ2-2
v_call: TRBV9

cdr3_nt: TGTGCCAGCAGCCGACTTCAGGGGCGGTCCTACAATGAGCAGTTCTTC
cdr3_aa: CASSRLQGRSYNEQFF
clone_size: NA
d_call: NA
j_call: TRBJ2-1
v_call: TRBV11-1